A single sample is the source of the 13 T cell receptor beta chains below, sequenced in a study of blood T cell repertoires in COVID-19 (dated by TCRdb to 2018 to 2020). Libraries came from the immunoSEQ multiplex PCR assay. TCRdb carries this immuneACCESS record with in-frame sequences only. Its versions omit some clonotypes, under half of them owing to an unresolved V gene in the studies checked, with the rest unexplained. The sample has about 260,000 clones on record, 80% to 90% of them singletons. 2.4% of the sample is held by the ten biggest clonotypes. Sequenced input: PBMCs or T cells enriched from blood (not recorded which). The receptor source for this set is a woman between 18 and 29 years old who had recovered from COVID-19.

J is TRBJ2-7 and V is TRBV7-6; D is possibly TRBD1 (6 bases). Looked up from germline, CDR1 is SGHVS and CDR2 is FNYEAQ. Trimming shortened V by 5 bases and J by 9 bases, and 17 bases separated the two germline ends. The CDR3 extends over 13 amino acids. The CDR3 loop reads CASSPNQGFGQYF. The CDR3 bases are TGTGCCAGCAGCCCGAATCAGGGGTTCGGGCAGTACTTC.

The count of this clone is one. The rearrangement joins TRBV5-1 to TRBJ1-1, with 9 nucleotides matching TRBD1. The germline CDR1 and CDR2 sequences are SGHRS and YFSETQ. The ends lost 4 bases at V and 0 bases at J; junction bases unmatched: 7. This CDR3 contains 16 residues. CDR3 residues: CASSVGDRVLNTEAFF. Here the CDR3 DNA reads TGCGCCAGCAGCGTTGGGGACAGGGTCTTGAACACTGAAGCTTTCTTT.

The genes are TRBV25-1 and TRBJ1-2; D is ambiguous. The CDR3 spans 18 residues. In germline, CDR1 is MGHDK, CDR2 SYGVNS. Trimming removed 1 base from V and 7 bases from J, with 25 bases in between. The DNA of the CDR3 is TGTGCCAGCAGTGAATTTTTTGGTGAGGGAACGGATTGGGGTGGCTACACCTTC. Translating it yields CASSEFFGEGTDWGGYTF.

The rearrangement links TRBV18 to TRBJ2-3; maybe TRBD1 (5 bases). This CDR3 has 15 residues. V was pared by 3 bases and J by 2 bases, with 12 bases between. The germline gives CDR1 KGHSH, CDR2 LQKENI. CDR3: CASSPGQALTDTQYF. CDR3 nucleotide sequence: TGTGCCAGCTCACCGGGGCAGGCTCTCACAGATACGCAGTATTTT.

V usage is TRBV30 and J usage is TRBJ1-3, with D hard to call. The germline CDR1 and CDR2 sequences are GTSNPN and SVGIG (reference sequence). Trimming cost V 4 bases and J 1 base, with 5 bases left between them. This CDR3 spans 12 amino acids. The CDR3 here is CAWKRSGNTIYF. The DNA for the CDR3 is TGTGCCTGGAAGAGGTCTGGAAACACCATATATTTT.

The chain carries TRBV6-4 and TRBJ1-1; TRBD1 might be the D (6 bases). The CDR3 is 14 amino acids. The germline V and J ends were trimmed by 10 bases and 0 bases, with 15 bases remaining between them. CDR1 and CDR2 from the germline V gene are MRHNA and SNTAGT. CDR3 loop: CAIKTQGLNTEAFF. The CDR3 DNA is TGTGCCATCAAAACTCAGGGGCTGAACACTGAAGCTTTCTTT.

The rearrangement uses TRBV19 and TRBJ2-2; a possible D gene is TRBD1 (5 bases). Germline V CDR1 and CDR2: LNHDA, SQIVND (reference sequence). The CDR3 spans 12 residues. V was clipped by 7 bases and J by 7 bases, with 10 bases between them. In DNA, the CDR3 is TGTGCCAGTAAAACGCAGGGCGGGGAGCTGTTTTTT. Translated, it gives CASKTQGGELFF.

In DNA form, the CDR3 reads TGTGCCAGCTCACCTCTTGCCCGAGTGGGGCTTAATGAAAAACTGTTTTTT. This gives the protein CASSPLARVGLNEKLFF. V is TRBV18 and J is TRBJ1-4; tentatively, D is TRBD1 (5 bases). The CDR3 consists of 17 residues. The germline CDR1 and CDR2 sequences are KGHSH and LQKENI. Trimming pared 3 bases from V and 4 bases from J, leaving 18 bases between. Full variable domain (outside the CDR3, taken from reference TRBV18 and TRBJ1-4): NAGVMQNPRHLVRRRGQEARLRCSPMKGHSHVYWYRQLPEEGLKFMVYLQKENIIDESGMPKERFSAEFPKEGPSILRIQQVVRGDSAAYFCASSPLARVGLNEKLFFGSGTQLSVL.

V usage is TRBV4-1 and J usage is TRBJ1-5; D possibly corresponds to TRBD1 (5 bases). The V end was cut by 1 base, the J end by 2 bases, with 9 bases between. Germline values: CDR1 MGHRA, CDR2 YSYEKL. This CDR3 is 15 amino acids long. The CDR3 reads CASSQVAGGNQPQHF. The CDR3 coding sequence is TGCGCCAGCAGCCAAGTGGCGGGGGGCAATCAGCCCCAGCATTTT.

The CDR3 region has the DNA TGTGCCAGCAGCTTTGAGGACAGGGGGCCGGAGACCCAGTACTTC. Translating it yields CASSFEDRGPETQYF. The chain carries TRBV7-6 and TRBJ2-5, with TRBD1 identical over 11 bases. J lost 5 bases, V lost 3 bases, and 5 bases had no gene match. Germline V lookup: CDR1 SGHVS, CDR2 FNYEAQ. There are 15 residues in the CDR3.

The chain has TRBV6-5 and TRBJ1-5; 9 bases fit TRBD1. Trimming at V came to 6 bases and at J to 4 bases, leaving 7 bases not matched to a gene. This CDR3 has 15 residues. Germline lookup yields CDR1 MNHEY and CDR2 SVGAGI. The CDR3 region is CASSRYGQGNQPQHF. The CDR3 DNA follows: TGTGCCAGCAGCCGATACGGACAGGGGAATCAGCCCCAGCATTTT.

This clone was seen a few times. This chain connects TRBV19 to TRBJ2-7; D is possibly TRBD2 (5 bases). The CDR3 is made up of 14 amino acids. V was pared by 5 bases and J by 2 bases, with 13 bases between. Germline lookup yields CDR1 LNHDA and CDR2 SQIVND (reference sequence). The CDR3 loop reads CASSPDGKTYEQYF. CDR3 nucleotides: TGTGCCAGTAGTCCCGACGGGAAGACCTACGAGCAGTACTTC.

CDR3 sequence reads: CASSVLGARVVSYGYTF. DNA of the CDR3: TGTGCCAGCAGTGTCTTAGGTGCCAGGGTGGTATCCTATGGCTACACCTTC. The chain is built from TRBV2 and TRBJ1-2; possibly TRBD1 for D (5 bases). The CDR3 loop spans 17 amino acids. Trimming cost V 4 bases and J 4 bases, with 22 bases left between them. Germline V gives CDR1 SNHLY, CDR2 FYNNEI.